The T cell receptor beta chain described here comes from a study of T cells in localized non-small cell lung cancer (dated by TCRdb to between 2020 and 2021). Study-level background: T cell repertoires of fewer than 250 early-stage NSCLC patients were analyzed, with tumors being compared against uninvolved tumor-adjacent lungs. NSCLC patients had a mean age of roughly 69 years, and fewer than 150 were male and 85 to 110 female. All 230 or so NSCLC patients in the cohort were treatment-naive and had localized lung tumors that were resected.

As for this clone: Its recognized antigen is unknown. Base qualities were left out, and no much larger clone turns up one base away.

Overall study outcomes, separate from this receptor: Of the top 100 tumor clones, a median of roughly 53 were detected in paired uninvolved adjacent lung; 28 were also among that lung's top 100. Uninvolved tumor-adjacent lung showed the highest T cell clonality, higher than tumor, which suggests more focused antigenic responses in the adjacent lung. Because the study design was exploratory, TCR variables were selected using unadjusted p-values without false-discovery rate correction. Because multi-region tumor sequencing was not performed, intratumor heterogeneity could not be ruled out. Longer overall survival was associated with higher T cell density in blood, whereas shorter survival was associated with higher clonality in adjacent lung.

At diagnosis, peripheral blood, uninvolved tumor-adjacent lung and tumor were collected and stored as a combination of fresh-frozen and FFPE material. For TCR repertoire profiling, blood samples were analyzed in the form of peripheral blood mononuclear cells. TCR beta CDR3 regions were sequenced from DNA using the immunoSEQ Assay. Per the source publication's procedure: To compute T cell density, TCR beta template counts were normalized to usable DNA, which was estimated by amplifying housekeeping genes. The preseqR package was used to estimate richness by extrapolating to 400,000 templates for PBMC samples and to 120,000 templates for tissue samples. Clonality was calculated as one minus Pielou's evenness. Tissue-enriched TCRs were identified through differential abundance testing performed on productive amino-acid clonotypes, with a minimum total count of 5 and an alpha of 0.1. The Jaccard Index and the Morisita Overlap Index were used to quantify repertoire overlap between compartments. GLIPH grouped TCR beta CDR3s together with public tetramer-defined viral CDR3s, and a viral motif had to include at least three viral sequences and also show V-gene enrichment. Entries here come from immuneACCESS through TCRdb and include only in-frame sequences with V and J called. Some clones fail to appear in such tables; in the studies checked, an unresolved V gene covers under half of the shortfall, and the cause of the remainder is unknown. V, J and clone size derive from that table, while D and trimming were established from the DNA sequence. A total of about 48,000 clones appear in this sample, roughly 80% of them only once. About a sixth of the sample rests with the top ten.

The sample was peripheral blood, taken before any cancer treatment. This sequence originates from a man aged 35 to 70 with stage I squamous cell lung carcinoma.

The sequenced DNA: TGTGCCAGCAGACCTCTTCAACAGGGCCCCACTGAAGCTTTCTTT. The translation is CASRPLQQGPTEAFF. The chain links TRBV6-5 with TRBJ1-1, with a tentative D gene TRBD1 over 6 matching bases. The CDR3 starts with the cysteine, ends with the phenylalanine, and has 15 residues. Left in the record is the CDR3 DNA by itself, 45 bases read in frame from the first base. The trim is 6 bases for V and 4 bases for J, with a gap of 18 bases between the germline ends. The germline V gene specifies MNHEY as CDR1 and SVGAGI as CDR2.